One sample yielded the 8 T cell receptor beta chains listed below, sequenced in a study of T cell repertoires in cytomegalovirus infection (dated 2019 in TCRdb). Sequencing used an Illumina HiSeq 1500. In-frame beta chains were kept once TCRdb had trimmed the public reads at Q25 with fastp and called clones with MiXCR. Rows are unified per CDR3 protein, each entry keeping the most common DNA and genes. This sample lists about 300,000 distinct CDR3 sequences; around 10% were detected once. Less than 3% of the sample comes from the top ten. Sequencing input: PBMCs. These receptors all come from a human donor in good health (CMV status not recorded). Some clones in this sample may be carry-over from other donors' samples.

The chain is built from TRBV29-1 and TRBJ2-5, with no clear D. CDR3 length: 12 residues. Germline CDR1 SQVTM, CDR2 ANQGSEA. V lost 4 bases and J 9 bases, leaving 15 bases between the germline ends. Here the CDR3 DNA reads TGCAGCGTTGCTGACCTCTCATTCTCCCAGTACTTC. Protein: CSVADLSFSQYF.

This clonotype was counted many times. The chain employs TRBV12-3 or TRBV12-4 and TRBJ2-2; D unresolved. Trimming took off 2 bases at V and 5 bases at J, with 6 bases between the two ends. This CDR3 is 13 amino acids long. This CDR3 is CASSLWITGELFF. CDR3 sequence (DNA): TGTGCCAGCAGTTTATGGATTACCGGGGAGCTGTTTTTT.

This clonotype was observed a few times. The rearrangement links TRBV7-2 to TRBJ2-1; TRBD1 matches at 10 bases. The CDR3 has 14 residues. The V segment lost 5 bases and the J segment 7 bases; nucleotides outside the gene matches: 5. Germline lookup yields CDR1 SGHTA and CDR2 FQGNSA. The CDR3: CASSQWDRGNEQFF. DNA of the CDR3: TGTGCCAGCAGCCAATGGGACAGGGGAAATGAGCAGTTCTTC.

This clonotype was seen ten or more times. The chain joins TRBV7-2 to TRBJ2-3; D is uncertain. Per the germline V gene, CDR1 is SGHTA and CDR2 is FQGNSA. V was cut by 1 base and J by 0 bases, with 8 bases left in between. This CDR3 is 15 amino acids long. The chain's CDR3 is CASSLESHSTDTQYF. CDR3 nucleotides: TGTGCCAGCAGCTTAGAATCCCATAGCACAGATACGCAGTATTTT.

In this sample, this clonotype turned up many times. J is TRBJ2-1 and V is TRBV19, with TRBD1 matching 7 bases. The CDR3 spans 16 residues. The trim removed 6 bases at V and 5 bases at J, leaving 13 bases unmatched. Germline V gene sequence: CDR1 LNHDA, CDR2 SQIVND (reference sequence). CDR3: CASSPDETGRNNEQFF. The DNA for the CDR3 is TGTGCCAGTAGCCCCGATGAGACAGGGAGAAACAATGAGCAGTTCTTC.

This clonotype has ten or more counts. This rearrangement joins TRBV11-2 to TRBJ2-5; D is uncertain. This CDR3 is built from 12 residues. V shed 6 bases and J shed 2 bases, with 7 bases lying between them. CDR1 is SGHAT and CDR2 is FQNNGV in the germline V gene. The CDR3 sequence: CASSDLQETQYF. The CDR3, as DNA: TGTGCCAGCAGTGACCTACAAGAGACCCAGTACTTC.

The chain links TRBV3-1 to TRBJ2-1; D remains unclear. This CDR3 contains 16 residues. V was shortened by 5 bases and J by 2 bases, with 16 bases between the two germline ends. Germline-derived CDR1 and CDR2 are LGHDT and YNNKEL (reference sequence). The CDR3 protein is CASSFLLGVAYNEQFF. CDR3 bases: TGTGCCAGCAGCTTCCTCCTTGGGGTCGCCTACAATGAGCAGTTCTTC.

This clonotype has more than one count but fewer than ten. The chain employs TRBV20-1 and TRBJ2-1; maybe TRBD2 (5 bases). This CDR3 comprises 13 residues. V was trimmed by 7 bases and J by 4 bases, leaving 14 bases between them. Germline-derived CDR1 and CDR2 are DFQATT and SNEGSKA (reference sequence). DNA for the CDR3: TGCAGTGTCAGAGAAGGGAGATACAATGAGCAGTTCTTC. Protein product: CSVREGRYNEQFF.